The source of this T cell receptor beta chain is a study of blood T cell repertoires in COVID-19. Germline V gene lookup returns CDR1 LNHDA and CDR2 SQIVND (reference sequence). The CDR3 totals 15 residues. V was pared by 10 bases and J by 14 bases, with 16 bases of the junction left unmatched. Data came from immunoSEQ multiplex PCR; TCRdb stores just in-frame clones and leaves some out. The sample carries about 400,000 clones, around nine tenths recorded once. Those who participated ranged in age from about 18 to 89 years and resided in 24 US areas. In assigning cohorts, the study relied on participant-reported clinical history. Recovered participants had two consecutive negative NP/OP PCR tests, healthcare professional clearance, or symptom resolution.

The sample taken for sequencing was PBMCs or T cells enriched from blood (not recorded which). The TCR was taken from a woman in her twenties or thirties who had recovered from COVID-19. The V gene is TRBV19, the J gene TRBJ2-1; 14 bases are a match to TRBD2. In nucleotides, the CDR3 is TGTGCCACCTCCCAACCGGGACTAGCGGGAGCAAGCAAGTTCTTC. Translation: CATSQPGLAGASKFF.